This T cell receptor (beta chain) originates from a study of T cell therapy after organ transplantation. Whole-study context: Patients received up to 6 T cell doses every 2 weeks.

Remarks on this clone: Its cognate antigen is unknown.

General observations from the study: CD8 clonality fold change after therapy inversely tracked pretherapy clonality. In nonresponders, reduced coverage from low CD8+ yield may limit detected expansions.

The CDR3 consists of 14 residues. Trimming cost V 4 bases and J 6 bases, with 15 bases left between them. Germline values: CDR1 SGHDN, CDR2 FVKESK. Sequencing used immunoSEQ multiplex PCR; TCRdb keeps in-frame clones, though not all of them. Found here are over 45,000 clones, around 93% of them singletons; the top ten hold around 3.1%. The TCR comes from a human patient who had received a solid organ transplant and had CMV disease. The V and J genes are TRBV14 and TRBJ1-2; TRBD1 is a possible D gene (5 bases). The sample here was CD8+ T cells from blood, taken before autologous CMV-specific T cell therapy. The CDR3 protein is CASSLATGEDGYTF. CDR3 DNA sequence: TGTGCCAGCAGCCTAGCCACGGGGGAGGATGGCTACACCTTC.